Following are 13 T cell receptor beta chains from one sample sequenced in a study of OX40 agonist ivuxolimab in advanced cancers. Only in-frame clones appear in the TCRdb table, and some are missing; sequencing was by immunoSEQ multiplex PCR. The data hold roughly 87,000 clones, with 92% observed a single time. This sample comprised CD4+ or CD8+ T cells sorted from blood, obtained in a trial of the OX40 agonist ivuxolimab. The receptors stem from an adult with an advanced solid tumor such as melanoma, head and neck, liver or kidney cancer.

The chain joins TRBV7-9 to TRBJ2-1; the match to TRBD2 covers 9 bases. The CDR3 is made up of 15 amino acids. The V segment lost 3 bases and the J segment 5 bases; nucleotides outside the gene matches: 5. The germline V gene has CDR1 SEHNR and CDR2 FQNEAQ (reference sequence). The CDR3 loop is CASSFRVAGDNEQFF. The CDR3 DNA reads TGTGCCAGCAGCTTCAGGGTAGCGGGGGACAATGAGCAGTTCTTC.

The J gene is TRBJ2-1, the V gene TRBV27, with 9 nucleotides matching TRBD2. The J segment lost 6 bases and the V segment lost 8 bases, leaving 11 bases of the junction unmatched. CDR1 is MNHEY, CDR2 SMNVEV, per germline (reference sequence). The CDR3 has 15 amino acids. The CDR3: CASGLRRGGFNEQFF. In DNA form, the CDR3 reads TGTGCCAGCGGCTTAAGGCGGGGGGGATTCAATGAGCAGTTCTTC.

This chain joins TRBV7-9 and TRBJ2-2, with D perhaps given as TRBD1 or TRBD2 (6 bases each). Looked up from germline, CDR1 is SEHNR and CDR2 is FQNEAQ (reference sequence). The V end lost 6 bases, the J end lost 5 bases, and 10 bases lay between the germline ends. This CDR3 contains 13 residues. The CDR3 bases are TGTGCCAGCAGGGAGGGGGTAACCGGGGAGCTGTTTTTT. Its translation: CASREGVTGELFF.

V is TRBV7-9 and J is TRBJ2-7; 7 nucleotides agree with TRBD1. CDR1 and CDR2 from the germline V gene are SEHNR and FQNEAQ (reference sequence). Unmatched junction bases numbered 10, after V lost 5 bases and J lost 0 bases. The CDR3 length is 16 residues. The CDR3 region is CASSGPGTASSYEQYF. CDR3 nucleotide sequence: TGTGCCAGCAGCGGCCCCGGGACAGCTAGCTCCTACGAGCAGTACTTC. Using reference TRBV7-9 and TRBJ2-7 for the parts outside the CDR3, the full variable domain is DTGVSQNPRHKITKRGQNVTFRCDPISEHNRLYWYRQTLGQGPEFLTYFQNEAQLEKSRLLSDRFSAERPKGSFSTLEIQRTEQGDSAMYLCASSGPGTASSYEQYFGPGTRLTVT.

This CDR3 is CAGAEAGSYNEQFF. The CDR3, as DNA: TGTGCCGGCGCAGAAGCGGGATCCTACAATGAGCAGTTCTTC. The chain is built from TRBV2 and TRBJ2-1; 7 bases are a match to TRBD2. Per germline, CDR1 SNHLY and CDR2 FYNNEI. V lost 11 bases to trimming and J lost 1 base; unmatched junction nucleotides: 8. CDR3 length equals 14 residues.

This clone showed up just once. V usage is TRBV7-9 and J usage is TRBJ2-7; possibly TRBD2 for D (7 bases). CDR3 size: 18 residues. Germline V gene sequence: CDR1 SEHNR, CDR2 FQNEAQ (reference sequence). V dropped 3 bases and J dropped 5 bases, with 26 bases sitting between them. CDR3 amino acids: CASSFPEAGARPSDEQYF. CDR3 coding DNA: TGTGCCAGCAGCTTCCCGGAGGCGGGGGCGCGTCCGTCGGACGAGCAGTACTTC.

The chain combines TRBV2 with TRBJ1-3; D might be TRBD1 (5 bases). The germline V gene has CDR1 SNHLY and CDR2 FYNNEI. The ends were cut back, 2 bases at V and 0 bases at J, with 14 bases in the middle. This CDR3 comprises 17 residues. CDR3 DNA sequence: TGTGCCAGCAGTGAAAAGGGGCCGGCCCGCTCTGGAAACACCATATATTTT. This gives the protein CASSEKGPARSGNTIYF.

V and J are TRBV7-6 and TRBJ2-4; 12 positions agree with TRBD1. The CDR3 has 14 amino acids. V trimming: 5 bases; J trimming: 7 bases; junction bases outside the gene matches: 3. Germline-derived CDR1 and CDR2 are SGHVS and FNYEAQ. The CDR3 reads CASSRGTGGNIQYF. The CDR3 DNA sequence: TGTGCCAGCAGCCGTGGGACAGGGGGCAACATTCAGTACTTC.

This clone was seen only once. This rearrangement joins TRBV13 to TRBJ2-2; D uncertain. Germline lookup yields CDR1 PRHDT and CDR2 FYEKMQ (reference sequence). The CDR3 runs 13 residues. Trimming took off 2 bases at V and 1 base at J, with 2 bases between the two ends. CDR3 DNA sequence: TGTGCCAGCAGCTTACAGAACACCGGGGAGCTGTTTTTT. This translates into CASSLQNTGELFF.

This clone was seen once. The chain recombines TRBV27 with TRBJ2-7; D might be TRBD1 (6 bases). V gave up 6 bases and J gave up 3 bases, with 15 bases separating them. Per germline, CDR1 MNHEY and CDR2 SMNVEV (reference sequence). The CDR3 length is 14 residues. The CDR3 region is CASRHAGTYYEQYF. Written as DNA, the CDR3 is TGTGCCAGCAGGCACGCCGGGACATACTACGAGCAGTACTTC.

CDR3 in DNA: TGTGCCAGCAGCTCCTGGGGGAGTAGCGGGGGAGGGACCCAGTACTTC. Protein: CASSSWGSSGGGTQYF. J is TRBJ2-5 and V is TRBV13; 9 bases agree with TRBD2. Per the germline V gene, CDR1 is PRHDT and CDR2 is FYEKMQ (reference sequence). V dropped 4 bases and J dropped 7; count of bases not matched to a gene: 13. This CDR3 has 16 amino acids.

The V and J genes are TRBV13 and TRBJ2-7, with 8 positions matching TRBD2. This CDR3 spans 15 amino acids. Per the germline V gene, CDR1 is PRHDT and CDR2 is FYEKMQ (reference sequence). The V and J ends lost 0 bases and 4 bases, in that order; junction bases with no gene match: 5. The CDR3: CASSLGAGVSYEQYF. The DNA of the CDR3 is TGTGCCAGCAGCTTAGGAGCGGGGGTGTCATACGAGCAGTACTTC.

This rearrangement joins TRBV2 to TRBJ2-3, with TRBD2 matching over 7 bases. This CDR3 spans 16 amino acids. Germline assignment: CDR1 SNHLY and CDR2 FYNNEI. The J segment lost 2 bases and the V segment lost 0 bases, leaving 5 bases of the junction unmatched. The CDR3 nucleotides are TGTGCCAGCAGTGAAGCCCCTAGCGGCCCCACAGATACGCAGTATTTT. It specifies CASSEAPSGPTDTQYF.